The 21 T cell receptor beta chains presented below share a single source sample, sequenced in a study of T-cell memory formation after mild COVID-19. TCRdb itself ran the 5' RACE reads through MiXCR, one entry per CDR3 protein. The table has around 150,000 distinct CDR3 sequences, under 14% seen once; the top ten hold roughly 3.8%. Material: PBMCs or a T cell subset sorted from them (not recorded which). All receptors derive from a man aged 18-30 years who had mild COVID-19 (a few samples of this study predate the infection). Cell type and time point are not known.

This clonotype was seen more than once but under ten times. The V gene is TRBV10-1, the J gene TRBJ2-7; D gene ambiguous. The CDR3 is made up of 10 amino acids. V lost 7 bases, J lost 7 bases, and 8 bases lay in between. In germline, CDR1 is WNHNN, CDR2 SYGVQD (reference sequence). The CDR3 spells CASKVEEQYF. The CDR3 DNA reads TGCGCCAGCAAGGTAGAAGAGCAGTACTTC.

CDR3 nucleotides: TGCAGTGCTAAAGGGGGTACTGAAGCTTTCTTT. Translating gives CSAKGGTEAFF. The gene calls are TRBV20-1 and TRBJ1-1; D possibly corresponds to TRBD1 (6 bases). V shed 4 bases and J shed 5 bases, with 8 bases lying between them. Germline values: CDR1 DFQATT, CDR2 SNEGSKA (reference sequence). This CDR3 spans 11 amino acids.

The chain is built from TRBV7-9 and TRBJ2-3; TRBD2 agrees at 10 bases. The CDR3 has 15 amino acids. V lost 5 bases and J lost 4; bases outside the gene matches: 6. The V gene's germline CDR1 is SEHNR and CDR2 FQNEAQ (reference sequence). DNA for the CDR3: TGTGCCAGCAGCCCCCAGGGACTAGCGTCAGATACGCAGTATTTT. Translated: CASSPQGLASDTQYF. Looking up the rest from reference TRBV7-9 and TRBJ2-3 gives the full variable domain: DTGVSQNPRHKITKRGQNVTFRCDPISEHNRLYWYRQTLGQGPEFLTYFQNEAQLEKSRLLSDRFSAERPKGSFSTLEIQRTEQGDSAMYLCASSPQGLASDTQYFGPGTRLTVL.

In this sample, this clonotype turned up a few times. The rearrangement links TRBV5-5 to TRBJ2-7; 13 bases are shared with TRBD2. Trimming removed 0 bases from V and 0 bases from J; junction bases left unmatched: 3. Germline CDR1 is SGHKS and CDR2 is YYEKEE (reference sequence). The CDR3 length is 17 residues. The CDR3 region has the DNA TGTGCCAGCAGCTTGGGACTAGCGGGGGGCCTCTCCTACGAGCAGTACTTC. This translates into CASSLGLAGGLSYEQYF.

In its sample, this clonotype was seen a few times. The V and J genes are TRBV12-3 or TRBV12-4 and TRBJ2-3; 10 nucleotides match TRBD2. Germline trimming cut 6 bases from V and 6 bases from J; bases unmatched to any gene: 6. The CDR3 is made up of 14 amino acids. The CDR3 DNA reads as TGTGCCAGCAGCCCTAGCGGGGGCTGGGATACGCAGTATTTT. This sequence encodes CASSPSGGWDTQYF.

The chain recombines TRBV5-4 with TRBJ2-1; 7 bases map to TRBD1. Germline V gene lookup returns CDR1 SGHNT and CDR2 YYREEE (reference sequence). The CDR3 is 16 amino acids. V was clipped by 4 bases and J by 0 bases; unmatched bases: 7. CDR3 region: CASSPPGQSSYNEQFF. In nucleotides, the CDR3 is TGTGCCAGCAGCCCCCCGGGACAGAGCTCCTACAATGAGCAGTTCTTC.

The chain links TRBV7-9 to TRBJ1-1; D remains unclear. This CDR3 region has 13 residues. Trimming stripped 1 base from V and 4 bases from J, with 7 bases between. Looked up from germline, CDR1 is SEHNR and CDR2 is FQNEAQ (reference sequence). For the CDR3, the DNA is TGTGCCAGCAGCTTAGGTGAGGGCACTGAAGCTTTCTTT. It encodes CASSLGEGTEAFF.

CDR3 sequence (DNA): TGCGCCGACACTGGAAACTATGGCTACACCTTC. Its translation is CADTGNYGYTF. The chain recombines TRBV29-1 with TRBJ1-2; the D is unclear. The germline V gene encodes CDR1 SQVTM and CDR2 ANQGSEA. The CDR3 has 11 residues.

The chain carries TRBV29-1 and TRBJ1-2; a weak D match, TRBD1 (6 bases). The germline gives CDR1 SQVTM, CDR2 ANQGSEA. There are 12 residues in the CDR3. The V end was cut by 7 bases, the J end by 4 bases, with 13 bases between. This CDR3 is CSGNRVGYGYTF. The CDR3 nucleotides are TGCAGCGGGAACAGGGTCGGCTATGGCTACACCTTC.

This clonotype was counted many times. The chain employs TRBV7-9 and TRBJ1-1; D is ambiguous. The V and J ends lost 3 bases and 5 bases respectively, with 7 bases between them. CDR3 length: 12 residues. CDR1 is SEHNR and CDR2 is FQNEAQ in the germline V gene (reference sequence). The CDR3: CASSLRDTEAFF. DNA for the CDR3: TGTGCCAGCAGCTTGAGAGATACTGAAGCTTTCTTT.

This clonotype came up a few times. The chain uses TRBV12-3 or TRBV12-4 and TRBJ2-2; 12 nucleotides line up with TRBD2. Losses at the gene ends were 5 bases for V and 6 bases for J; bases not matched to a gene: 16. CDR3 length equals 19 residues. The CDR3: CASSPPSGLAGTFPGELFF. For the CDR3, the DNA is TGTGCCAGCAGTCCGCCCTCCGGACTAGCGGGGACTTTCCCCGGGGAGCTGTTTTTT.

This clonotype was seen a few times. V and J are TRBV20-1 and TRBJ2-7; TRBD2 matches 10 bases. The junction had 11 bases not matched to a gene; V was cut back by 6 bases and J by 3 bases. CDR3 size: 15 residues. Germline assignment: CDR1 DFQATT and CDR2 SNEGSKA (reference sequence). Written as DNA, the CDR3 is TGCAGTGCCGGGCATAGCGGGGGGACGTACTACGAGCAGTACTTC. Its translation is CSAGHSGGTYYEQYF.

The chain has TRBV9 and TRBJ2-1; D gene ambiguous. This CDR3 is 15 amino acids long. Trimming left V 4 bases short and J 2 bases short, with 13 bases between. Germline CDR1 is SGDLS and CDR2 is YYNGEE. CDR3 amino acids: CASSSSEATYNEQFF. CDR3 nucleotides: TGTGCCAGCAGCAGTTCTGAGGCCACCTACAATGAGCAGTTCTTC.

This clonotype came up many times. The chain links TRBV7-7 to TRBJ2-5; D not resolved. This CDR3 contains 12 residues. Germline assignment: CDR1 SSHAT and CDR2 FNYEAQ (reference sequence). V lost 5 bases to trimming and J lost 1 base, with 5 bases between them. The CDR3 region has the DNA TGTGCCAGCAGCCCGGTCCAAGAGACCCAGTACTTC. As protein: CASSPVQETQYF.

This chain links TRBV20-1 with TRBJ2-5, with TRBD2 matching 8 bases. This CDR3 comprises 16 residues. CDR1 and CDR2 from the germline V gene are DFQATT and SNEGSKA (reference sequence). V lost 4 bases, J lost 2 bases, and 12 bases stayed unmatched. DNA for the CDR3: TGCAGTGCTACCGGGGCGGGGGGCCTACGTCAAGAGACCCAGTACTTC. It specifies CSATGAGGLRQETQYF.

The chain employs TRBV15 and TRBJ1-1; D is unresolved. The CDR3 sequence is 14 residues long. V was pared by 3 bases and J by 1 base, with 9 bases between. Germline V lookup: CDR1 LNHNV, CDR2 YYDKDF (reference sequence). CDR3 protein: CATSSDNWNTEAFF. The DNA for the CDR3 is TGTGCCACCAGCAGTGACAACTGGAACACTGAAGCTTTCTTT.

The chain has TRBV28 and TRBJ2-2; tentatively, D is TRBD2 (6 bases). In germline, CDR1 is MDHEN, CDR2 SYDVKM. V lost 2 bases to trimming and J lost 1 base, with 17 bases between them. The CDR3 is made up of 18 amino acids. The DNA of the CDR3 is TGTGCCAGCAGTTTAAGGCGGGACTCCGGAGGGAACACCGGGGAGCTGTTTTTT. Translation: CASSLRRDSGGNTGELFF.

This clonotype has only a few counts. The chain recombines TRBV5-1 with TRBJ2-3; D gene uncertain. With 4 bases removed from V and 0 bases from J, the gap between germline ends came to 15 bases. This CDR3 region has 16 residues. Per the germline V gene, CDR1 is SGHRS and CDR2 is YFSETQ. CDR3 coding DNA: TGCGCCAGCAGCCTGCAAGCACGCTCTAGCACAGATACGCAGTATTTT. This codes for CASSLQARSSTDTQYF. The full variable domain, its missing parts supplied by reference TRBV5-1 and TRBJ2-3, is KAGVTQTPRYLIKTRGQQVTLSCSPISGHRSVSWYQQTPGQGLQFLFEYFSETQRNKGNFPGRFSGRQFSNSRSEMNVSTLELGDSALYLCASSLQARSSTDTQYFGPGTRLTVL.

J is TRBJ1-2 and V is TRBV10-3; 9 bases align to TRBD1. The CDR3 covers 17 residues. The V gene end was trimmed by 7 bases and the J gene end by 6 bases; junction bases not matched to a gene: 18. Germline assignment: CDR1 ENHRY and CDR2 SYGVKD. The CDR3: CAIKPLAGTGKEHGYTF. CDR3 DNA: TGTGCCATCAAACCCCTGGCTGGGACAGGGAAGGAACATGGCTACACCTTC.

This clonotype was observed a few times. The chain recombines TRBV5-1 with TRBJ2-5; TRBD2 might be the D (6 bases). From germline, CDR1 is SGHRS and CDR2 YFSETQ. With 7 bases removed from V and 2 bases from J, the gap between germline ends came to 15 bases. The CDR3 covers 14 residues. Here the CDR3 reads CASHRGGTQETQYF. As DNA, the CDR3 is TGCGCCAGCCATCGGGGAGGCACACAAGAGACCCAGTACTTC.

The genes are TRBV12-3 or TRBV12-4 and TRBJ1-2; D is undetermined. V was pared by 6 bases and J by 8 bases, with 19 bases between. This CDR3 is built from 14 residues. CDR3 nucleotides: TGTGCCAGCAGACAAGGGAATAGCCTTATGGGCTACACCTTC. As protein: CASRQGNSLMGYTF.